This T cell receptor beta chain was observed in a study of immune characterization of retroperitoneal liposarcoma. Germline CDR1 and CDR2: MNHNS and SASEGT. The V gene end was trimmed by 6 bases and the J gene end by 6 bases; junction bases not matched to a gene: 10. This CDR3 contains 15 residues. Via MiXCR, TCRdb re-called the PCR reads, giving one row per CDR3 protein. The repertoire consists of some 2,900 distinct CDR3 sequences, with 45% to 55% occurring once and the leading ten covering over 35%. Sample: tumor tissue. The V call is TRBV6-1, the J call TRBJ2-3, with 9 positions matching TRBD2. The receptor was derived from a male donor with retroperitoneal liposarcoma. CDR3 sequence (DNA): TGTGCCAGCAGGCTAGCGGGATGGAGGGTTGATACGCAGTATTTT. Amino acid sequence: CASRLAGWRVDTQYF.